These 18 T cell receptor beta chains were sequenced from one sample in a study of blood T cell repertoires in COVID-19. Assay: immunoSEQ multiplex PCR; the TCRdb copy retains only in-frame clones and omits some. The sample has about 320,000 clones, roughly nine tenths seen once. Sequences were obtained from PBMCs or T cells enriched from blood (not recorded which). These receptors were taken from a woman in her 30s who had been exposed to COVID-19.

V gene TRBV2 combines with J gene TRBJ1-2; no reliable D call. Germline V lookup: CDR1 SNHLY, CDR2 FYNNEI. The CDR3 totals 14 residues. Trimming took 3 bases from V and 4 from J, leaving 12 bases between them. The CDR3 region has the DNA TGTGCCAGCAGTGATTTCAGTAACGTCTATGGCTACACCTTC. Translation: CASSDFSNVYGYTF.

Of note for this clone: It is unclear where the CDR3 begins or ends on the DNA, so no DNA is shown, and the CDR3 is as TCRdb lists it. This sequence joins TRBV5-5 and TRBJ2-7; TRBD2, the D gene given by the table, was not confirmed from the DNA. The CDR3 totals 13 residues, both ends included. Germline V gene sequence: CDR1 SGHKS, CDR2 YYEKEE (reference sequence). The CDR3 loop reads CASSFGPGYEQYF.

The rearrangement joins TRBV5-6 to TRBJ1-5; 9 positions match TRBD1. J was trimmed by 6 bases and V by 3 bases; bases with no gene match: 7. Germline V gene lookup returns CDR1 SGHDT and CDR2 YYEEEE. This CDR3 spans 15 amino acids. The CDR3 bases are TGTGCCAGCAGCTCAACACAGGGGGCCACTCAGCCCCAGCATTTT. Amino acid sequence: CASSSTQGATQPQHF. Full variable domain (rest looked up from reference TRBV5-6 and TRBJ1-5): DAGVTQSPTHLIKTRGQQVTLRCSPKSGHDTVSWYQQALGQGPQFIFQYYEEEERQRGNFPDRFSGHQFPNYSSELNVNALLLGDSALYLCASSSTQGATQPQHFGDGTRLSIL.

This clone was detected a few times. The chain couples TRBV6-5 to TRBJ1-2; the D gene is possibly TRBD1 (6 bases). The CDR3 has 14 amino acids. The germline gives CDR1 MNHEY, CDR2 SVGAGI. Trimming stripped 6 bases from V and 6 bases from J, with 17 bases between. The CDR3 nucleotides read TGTGCCAGCAGACAGTCGGGGGGCGCGGATGGCTACACCTTC. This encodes CASRQSGGADGYTF.

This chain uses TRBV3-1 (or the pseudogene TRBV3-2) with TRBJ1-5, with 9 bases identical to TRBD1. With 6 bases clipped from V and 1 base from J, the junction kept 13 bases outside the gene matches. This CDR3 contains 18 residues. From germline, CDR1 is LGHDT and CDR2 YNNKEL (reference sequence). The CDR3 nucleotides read TGTGCCAGCAGACCCACATCCTACAGGGGGCCGAGCAATCAGCCCCAGCATTTT. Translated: CASRPTSYRGPSNQPQHF.

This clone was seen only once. CDR3 protein: CASKGDGLTEAFF. In nucleotides, the CDR3 is TGCGCCAGCAAGGGGGACGGGCTTACTGAAGCTTTCTTT. This sequence joins TRBV5-1 and TRBJ1-1; perhaps TRBD1 as D (6 bases). CDR1 SGHRS and CDR2 YFSETQ come from the germline V gene. The ends were cut back, 6 bases at V and 5 bases at J, with 14 bases in the middle. This CDR3 contains 13 residues. Filled out from reference TRBV5-1 and TRBJ1-1, the complete variable domain reads KAGVTQTPRYLIKTRGQQVTLSCSPISGHRSVSWYQQTPGQGLQFLFEYFSETQRNKGNFPGRFSGRQFSNSRSEMNVSTLELGDSALYLCASKGDGLTEAFFGQGTRLTVV.

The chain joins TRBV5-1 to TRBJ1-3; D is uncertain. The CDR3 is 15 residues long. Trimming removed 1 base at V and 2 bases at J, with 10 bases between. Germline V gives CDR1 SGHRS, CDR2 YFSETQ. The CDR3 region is CASSLRAGPGNTIYF. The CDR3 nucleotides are TGCGCCAGCAGCTTGCGAGCTGGTCCTGGAAACACCATATATTTT.

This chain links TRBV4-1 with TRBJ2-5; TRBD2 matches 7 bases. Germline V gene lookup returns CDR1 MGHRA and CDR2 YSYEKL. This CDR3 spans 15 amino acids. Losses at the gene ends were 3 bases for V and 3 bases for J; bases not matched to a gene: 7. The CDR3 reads CASSQLQAGKETQYF. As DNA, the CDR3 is TGCGCCAGCAGCCAGCTACAAGCGGGGAAAGAGACCCAGTACTTC.

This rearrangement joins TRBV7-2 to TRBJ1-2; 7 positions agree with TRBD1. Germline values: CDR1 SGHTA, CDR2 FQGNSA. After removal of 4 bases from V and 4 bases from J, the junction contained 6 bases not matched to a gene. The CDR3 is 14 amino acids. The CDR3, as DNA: TGTGCCAGCAGCTGGACAGGAAGAATCTATGGCTACACCTTC. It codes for CASSWTGRIYGYTF.

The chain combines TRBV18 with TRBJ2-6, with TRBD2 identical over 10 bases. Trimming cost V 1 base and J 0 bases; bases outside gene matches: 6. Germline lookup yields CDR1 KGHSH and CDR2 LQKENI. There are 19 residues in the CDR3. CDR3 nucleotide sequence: TGTGCCAGCTCACCACTCTTGGCTAGCGGGAGCTCTGGGGCCAACGTCCTGACTTTC. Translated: CASSPLLASGSSGANVLTF.

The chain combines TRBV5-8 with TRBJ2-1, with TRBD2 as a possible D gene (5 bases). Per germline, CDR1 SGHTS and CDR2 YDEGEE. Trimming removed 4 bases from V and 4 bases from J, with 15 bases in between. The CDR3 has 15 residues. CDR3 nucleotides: TGTGCCAGCAGCCGGGAAGGGCGGGCTTACAATGAGCAGTTCTTC. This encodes CASSREGRAYNEQFF.

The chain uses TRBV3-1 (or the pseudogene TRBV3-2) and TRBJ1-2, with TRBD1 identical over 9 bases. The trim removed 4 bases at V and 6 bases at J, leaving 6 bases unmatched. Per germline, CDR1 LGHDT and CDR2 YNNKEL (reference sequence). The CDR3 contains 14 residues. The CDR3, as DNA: TGTGCCAGCAGCCTCAGGACAGGGGAAAATGGCTACACCTTC. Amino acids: CASSLRTGENGYTF.

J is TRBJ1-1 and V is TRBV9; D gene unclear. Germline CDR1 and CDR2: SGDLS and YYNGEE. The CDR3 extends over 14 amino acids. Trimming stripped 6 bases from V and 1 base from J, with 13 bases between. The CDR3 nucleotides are TGTGCCAGCACCCGGGGAGGGCCGAACACTGAAGCTTTCTTT. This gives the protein CASTRGGPNTEAFF.

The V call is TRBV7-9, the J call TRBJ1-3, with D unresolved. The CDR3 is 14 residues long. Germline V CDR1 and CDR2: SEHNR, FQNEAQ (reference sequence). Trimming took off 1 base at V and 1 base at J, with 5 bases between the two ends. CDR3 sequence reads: CASSLDLSGNTIYF. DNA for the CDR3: TGTGCCAGCAGCTTAGACTTGTCTGGAAACACCATATATTTT.

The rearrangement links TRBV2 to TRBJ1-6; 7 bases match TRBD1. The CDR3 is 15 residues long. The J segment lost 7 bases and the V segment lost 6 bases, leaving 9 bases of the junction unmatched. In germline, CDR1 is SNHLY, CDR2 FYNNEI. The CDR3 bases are TGTGCCAGCAGACCGGACAGGTGGGGGAATTCACCCCTCCACTTT. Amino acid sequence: CASRPDRWGNSPLHF.

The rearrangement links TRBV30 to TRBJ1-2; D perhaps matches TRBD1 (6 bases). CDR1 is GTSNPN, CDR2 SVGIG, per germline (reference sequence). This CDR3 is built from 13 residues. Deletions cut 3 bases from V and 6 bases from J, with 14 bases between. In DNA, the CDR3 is TGTGCCTGGAGCAAGGGGGTTGGGAATGGCTACACCTTC. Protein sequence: CAWSKGVGNGYTF. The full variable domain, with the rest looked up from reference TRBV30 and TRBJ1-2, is SQTIHQWPATLVQPVGSPLSLECTVEGTSNPNLYWYRQAAGRGLQLLFYSVGIGQISSEVPQNLSASRPQDRQFILSSKKLLLSDSGFYLCAWSKGVGNGYTFGSGTRLTVV.

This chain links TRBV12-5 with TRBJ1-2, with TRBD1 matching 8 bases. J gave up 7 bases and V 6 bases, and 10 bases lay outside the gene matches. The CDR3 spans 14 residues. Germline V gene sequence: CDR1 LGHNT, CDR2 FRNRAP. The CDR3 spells CASGTGTGGFGYTF. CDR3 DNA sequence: TGTGCTAGTGGGACCGGGACAGGCGGCTTTGGCTACACCTTC.

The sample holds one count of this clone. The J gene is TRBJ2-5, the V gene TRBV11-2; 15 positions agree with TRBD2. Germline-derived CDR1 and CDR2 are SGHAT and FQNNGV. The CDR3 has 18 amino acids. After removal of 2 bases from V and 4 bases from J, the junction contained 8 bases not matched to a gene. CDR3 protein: CASSLTLGLAGGLETQYF. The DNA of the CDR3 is TGTGCCAGCAGCTTAACATTGGGACTAGCGGGGGGCTTAGAGACCCAGTACTTC. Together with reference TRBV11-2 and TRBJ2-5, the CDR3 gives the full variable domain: EAGVAQSPRYKIIEKRQSVAFWCNPISGHATLYWYQQILGQGPKLLIQFQNNGVVDDSQLPKDRFSAERLKGVDSTLKIQPAKLEDSAVYLCASSLTLGLAGGLETQYFGPGTRLLVL.